These 25 T cell receptor beta chains were all obtained from the same sample, sequenced in a study of T cell responses to AZD1222 COVID-19 vaccine. Only in-frame clones appear in the TCRdb table, and some are missing; sequencing was by immunoSEQ multiplex PCR. The sample yields roughly 130,000 clones, 87% seen once. The material was peripheral blood, obtained on day 0 of AZD1222 vaccination. The receptors stem from an adult in good health.

As regards this clone: Other DNA sequences in this sample translate to the same CDR3. The chain recombines TRBV6-5 with TRBJ1-1; weak D call: TRBD1 (6 bases). The length of the CDR3 is 13 residues. In germline, CDR1 is MNHEY, CDR2 SVGAGI. V was trimmed by 4 bases and J by 1 base, leaving 7 bases between them. The CDR3 sequence: CASSSTGNTEAFF. The CDR3 coding sequence is TGTGCCAGCAGTTCGACAGGGAACACTGAAGCTTTCTTT.

This clone has only one observation. The V call is TRBV29-1, the J call TRBJ1-5, with 7 bases matching TRBD1. From germline, CDR1 is SQVTM and CDR2 ANQGSEA. CDR3 size: 12 residues. Losses at the gene ends were 6 bases for V and 4 bases for J; bases not matched to a gene: 3. This CDR3 reads CSVAQGNQPQHF. CDR3 bases: TGCAGCGTGGCACAGGGGAATCAGCCCCAGCATTTT.

The chain recombines TRBV7-2 with TRBJ2-1, with a possible D match to TRBD1 (5 bases). Looked up from germline, CDR1 is SGHTA and CDR2 is FQGNSA. The CDR3 is made up of 14 amino acids. V lost 5 bases, J lost 15 bases, and 23 bases lay in between. The CDR3 bases are TGTGCCAGCAGCCCAAGTGGGCAGGGCCTCGTTCTGTTCTTC. This encodes CASSPSGQGLVLFF.

CDR3 in amino acids: CASSSWGANVLTF. Written as DNA, the CDR3 is TGTGCCAGCAGTTCCTGGGGGGCCAACGTCCTGACTTTC. The chain couples TRBV5-4 to TRBJ2-6; unclear D gene. Per germline, CDR1 SGHNT and CDR2 YYREEE (reference sequence). The ends were cut back, 5 bases at V and 4 bases at J, with 7 bases in the middle. This CDR3 comprises 13 residues.

This clone was recorded only once. The rearrangement uses TRBV19 and TRBJ1-3; perhaps TRBD1 as D (6 bases). The CDR3 length is 13 residues. V was pared by 5 bases and J by 4 bases, with 9 bases between. Germline CDR1 and CDR2: LNHDA and SQIVND (reference sequence). The CDR3 DNA sequence: TGTGCCAGTAGTGCCGGACAGGGAAACACCATATATTTT. Translated, it gives CASSAGQGNTIYF.

CDR3 region: CSVAWDSTGELFF. CDR3 nucleotide sequence: TGCAGCGTTGCATGGGATTCCACCGGGGAGCTGTTTTTT. The V and J genes are TRBV29-1 and TRBJ2-2; D is unresolved. The CDR3 sequence is 13 residues long. From germline, CDR1 is SQVTM and CDR2 ANQGSEA. Trimming stripped 4 bases from V and 4 bases from J, with 10 bases between.

The chain uses TRBV3-1 (or the pseudogene TRBV3-2) and TRBJ2-3; 8 positions agree with TRBD1. V shed 1 base and J 4 bases; nucleotides not matched to a gene: 4. CDR3 length: 15 residues. Germline V gives CDR1 LGHDT, CDR2 YNNKEL (reference sequence). The CDR3 loop reads CASSQGQGMADTQYF. DNA of the CDR3: TGTGCCAGCAGCCAAGGACAGGGGATGGCAGATACGCAGTATTTT.

J is TRBJ1-4 and V is TRBV14; maybe TRBD1 (5 bases). CDR1 is SGHDN, CDR2 FVKESK, per germline. This CDR3 spans 14 amino acids. Trimming cost V 6 bases and J 7 bases, with 15 bases left between them. CDR3 in amino acids: CASSAGTLGEKLFF. DNA of the CDR3: TGTGCCAGCAGTGCCGGGACCCTTGGTGAAAAACTGTTTTTT.

This chain joins TRBV20-1 and TRBJ1-2; D ambiguous. This CDR3 is 9 amino acids long. The germline V gene has CDR1 DFQATT and CDR2 SNEGSKA (reference sequence). Trimming took off 7 bases at V and 6 bases at J, with 6 bases between the two ends. CDR3 DNA sequence: TGCAGTGTTCCTGATGGCTACACCTTC. This encodes CSVPDGYTF.

This clone was found once. This chain uses TRBV18 with TRBJ1-3; D ambiguous. The CDR3 is 13 amino acids. With 10 bases removed from V and 7 bases from J, the gap between germline ends came to 17 bases. The V gene's germline CDR1 is KGHSH and CDR2 LQKENI. The DNA for the CDR3 is TGTGCCACCCTTGATTCCATCGCGAACACCATATATTTT. Translating gives CATLDSIANTIYF.

For the CDR3, the DNA is TGTGCCAGCTCAGACGGGGCCCCTGTTGTAGAGCAGTACTTC. This gives the protein CASSDGAPVVEQYF. This sequence joins TRBV18 and TRBJ2-7; either TRBD1 or TRBD2 may supply D (5 bases each). In germline, CDR1 is KGHSH, CDR2 LQKENI. The CDR3 runs 14 residues. With 5 bases removed from V and 7 bases from J, the gap between germline ends came to 18 bases.

This chain connects TRBV5-4 to TRBJ2-4; a weak D match, TRBD1 (5 bases). V was shortened by 4 bases and J by 0 bases, with 11 bases between the two germline ends. Germline lookup yields CDR1 SGHNT and CDR2 YYREEE (reference sequence). The CDR3 sequence is 15 residues long. The CDR3 coding sequence is TGTGCCAGCAGCCTCCAGGGCCGAGCCAAAAACATTCAGTACTTC. Its translation is CASSLQGRAKNIQYF.

This clone was seen only once. The chain carries TRBV5-6 and TRBJ2-5; D not resolved. This CDR3 region has 11 residues. CDR1 and CDR2 from the germline V gene are SGHDT and YYEEEE. V dropped 4 bases and J dropped 5 bases, with 6 bases sitting between them. The CDR3 bases are TGTGCCAGCAGCCGAAGGGAGACCCAGTACTTC. It encodes CASSRRETQYF.

This clone appeared a single time. The chain recombines TRBV27 with TRBJ1-6; the match to TRBD1 covers 8 bases. The CDR3 totals 14 residues. V was clipped by 6 bases and J by 10 bases; unmatched bases: 8. CDR1 and CDR2 from the germline V gene are MNHEY and SMNVEV (reference sequence). This CDR3 is CASRRPRGQSPLHF. The CDR3 DNA reads TGTGCCAGCAGACGCCCCAGGGGGCAATCACCCCTCCACTTT.

The chain uses TRBV6-2 or TRBV6-3 and TRBJ1-1, with 10 bases that match TRBD1. J lost 2 bases, V lost 5 bases, and 2 bases had no gene match. The CDR3 runs to 14 residues. Germline V gene data show CDR1 as MNHEY and CDR2 as SVGEGT. Here the CDR3 reads CASSRTGGNTEAFF. In DNA form, the CDR3 reads TGTGCCAGCAGTAGGACAGGGGGTAACACTGAAGCTTTCTTT.

This clone was counted once. The rearrangement joins TRBV2 to TRBJ1-4, with TRBD1 matching over 9 bases. The germline gives CDR1 SNHLY, CDR2 FYNNEI. The CDR3 consists of 16 residues. After removal of 5 bases from V and 7 bases from J, the junction contained 11 bases not matched to a gene. The CDR3 DNA reads TGTGCCAGCAGTTCCGAAACCGGGACAGGGCGTGAAAAACTGTTTTTT. Translating gives CASSSETGTGREKLFF.

This clone was seen a few times. The V gene is TRBV25-1, the J gene TRBJ1-2; D might be TRBD1 (5 bases). Germline CDR1 reads MGHDK; CDR2 reads SYGVNS. The length of the CDR3 is 15 residues. V lost 8 bases and J 1 base, leaving 17 bases between the germline ends. CDR3 residues: CASSSDTRYNYGYTF. DNA for the CDR3: TGTGCCAGCTCCTCGGACACACGATATAACTATGGCTACACCTTC.

The chain recombines TRBV6-2 or TRBV6-3 with TRBJ2-1, with TRBD1 matching 7 bases. Losses at the gene ends were 5 bases for V and 7 bases for J; bases not matched to a gene: 14. The CDR3 covers 16 residues. CDR1 is MNHEY, CDR2 SVGEGT, per germline. The CDR3 nucleotides read TGTGCCAGCAGTCCCTTGACAGGGTCCCTGTTGAATGAGCAGTTCTTC. Translated, it gives CASSPLTGSLLNEQFF.

The chain combines TRBV28 with TRBJ1-5, with a weak D call TRBD1 (5 bases). Germline V CDR1 and CDR2: MDHEN, SYDVKM. The CDR3 length is 13 residues. Trimming took off 8 bases at V and 6 bases at J, with 14 bases between the two ends. The CDR3 nucleotides read TGTGCCAGCCGGGGGGAGAGGAGTCAGCCCCAGCATTTT. This sequence encodes CASRGERSQPQHF.

V usage is TRBV20-1 and J usage is TRBJ2-5, with a possible D match to TRBD2 (5 bases). Germline CDR1 reads DFQATT; CDR2 reads SNEGSKA (reference sequence). Trimming took 0 bases from V and 7 from J, leaving 6 bases between them. The CDR3 is made up of 11 amino acids. CDR3 residues: CSARDGRTQYF. The CDR3, as DNA: TGCAGTGCTAGAGATGGGAGGACCCAGTACTTC.

This rearrangement joins TRBV5-1 to TRBJ2-1, with a weak D call TRBD2 (5 bases). Trimming took 1 base from V and 0 from J, leaving 14 bases between them. The CDR3 is made up of 17 amino acids. In germline, CDR1 is SGHRS, CDR2 YFSETQ. The CDR3 loop reads CASSLPPWRNSYNEQFF. CDR3 in DNA: TGCGCCAGCAGCTTGCCGCCCTGGAGGAACTCCTACAATGAGCAGTTCTTC. The full variable domain, its missing parts supplied by reference TRBV5-1 and TRBJ2-1, is KAGVTQTPRYLIKTRGQQVTLSCSPISGHRSVSWYQQTPGQGLQFLFEYFSETQRNKGNFPGRFSGRQFSNSRSEMNVSTLELGDSALYLCASSLPPWRNSYNEQFFGPGTRLTVL.

The chain uses TRBV11-2 and TRBJ2-7, with TRBD2 identical over 11 bases. V shed 4 bases, J shed 4 bases, and the junction held 9 bases outside the gene matches. This CDR3 is 16 amino acids long. CDR1 and CDR2 from the germline V gene are SGHAT and FQNNGV. The CDR3 is CASSSGGTSGAYEQYF. For the CDR3, the DNA is TGTGCCAGCAGCTCCGGCGGGACTAGCGGAGCTTACGAGCAGTACTTC.

The V and J genes are TRBV9 and TRBJ1-1; unclear D gene. Trimming cost V 0 bases and J 1 base, with 7 bases left between them. Germline CDR1 SGDLS, CDR2 YYNGEE. There are 14 residues in the CDR3. The CDR3 is CASSVESGNTEAFF. In nucleotides, the CDR3 is TGTGCCAGCAGCGTAGAGTCTGGGAACACTGAAGCTTTCTTT.

This chain connects TRBV5-1 to TRBJ2-1, with D possibly being TRBD2 (6 bases). This CDR3 comprises 14 residues. Germline V gene data show CDR1 as SGHRS and CDR2 as YFSETQ. V was trimmed by 4 bases and J by 8 bases, leaving 16 bases between them. For the CDR3, the DNA is TGCGCCAGCAGCGCAAGACTAGAGAGAGATGAGCAGTTCTTC. This codes for CASSARLERDEQFF. Full variable domain (remainder filled in from reference TRBV5-1 and TRBJ2-1): KAGVTQTPRYLIKTRGQQVTLSCSPISGHRSVSWYQQTPGQGLQFLFEYFSETQRNKGNFPGRFSGRQFSNSRSEMNVSTLELGDSALYLCASSARLERDEQFFGPGTRLTVL.

The V and J genes are TRBV25-1 and TRBJ1-2, with a weak D call TRBD1 (6 bases). Trimming cost V 5 bases and J 3 bases, with 19 bases left between them. The CDR3 sequence is 16 residues long. In germline, CDR1 is MGHDK, CDR2 SYGVNS. The CDR3 protein is CASSPTRDTIYYGYTF. The CDR3, as DNA: TGTGCCAGCAGTCCAACTAGGGACACCATTTACTATGGCTACACCTTC.